This TCR beta chain was observed in a study of molecular identifiers for immune sequencing clone quantification. Study information: In the replicates, RNA derived from roughly 20,000 or 100,000 naive CD8 cells was divided into five parts, and four were sequenced. Study observations and caveats: Whereas naive cells kept under 1% of molecules in clones above 20 RNA copies, such clones held over 97% in effectors.

TCRdb fed the PCR reads into MiXCR, producing one record per CDR3 protein. The sample has around 43,000 distinct CDR3 sequences, around 21% seen once. Germline-derived CDR1 and CDR2 are MDHEN and SYDVKM. The CDR3 is 11 residues long. This clonotype was found a few times. The antigen is undetermined. Possible read error: a much larger clone is one base away. Naive CD8 T cells, phenotype CD8+CD4-CCR7+CD45RA+, were sorted. The TCR comes from a human donor in good health. Some libraries in this study had Jurkat cell RNA spiked in. Sample: naive CD8+ T cells from blood, with Jurkat cell RNA spiked in. The sample's subset: FACS-sorted CD8+CD4-CCR7+CD45RA+ naive T cells. The V and J genes are TRBV28 and TRBJ1-1; the D is unclear. The CDR3 region is CASGFGPEAFF. The CDR3 region has the DNA TGTGCCAGCGGTTTTGGTCCTGAAGCTTTCTTT.